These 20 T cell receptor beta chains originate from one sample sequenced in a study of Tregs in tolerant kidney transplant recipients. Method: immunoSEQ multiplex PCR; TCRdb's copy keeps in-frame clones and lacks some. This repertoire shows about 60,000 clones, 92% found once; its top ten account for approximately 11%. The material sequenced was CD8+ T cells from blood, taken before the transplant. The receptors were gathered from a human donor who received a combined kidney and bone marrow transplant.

The CDR3, as DNA: TGTGCCAGCACCGAGGGGGTTTCTAGCACAGATACGCAGTATTTT. As protein: CASTEGVSSTDTQYF. The chain employs TRBV2 and TRBJ2-3; possibly TRBD1 for D (6 bases). The germline CDR1 and CDR2 sequences are SNHLY and FYNNEI. The CDR3 extends over 15 amino acids. Trimming removed 7 bases from V and 0 bases from J, with 14 bases in between.

The CDR3 coding sequence is TGTGCCAGCAGCTTGCCGGGGTTCTACGAGCAGTACTTC. It specifies CASSLPGFYEQYF. V is TRBV7-9 and J is TRBJ2-7, with D perhaps matching TRBD2 (5 bases). The CDR3 is made up of 13 amino acids. Germline CDR1 is SEHNR and CDR2 is FQNEAQ (reference sequence). V was shortened by 3 bases and J by 3 bases, with 9 bases between the two germline ends.

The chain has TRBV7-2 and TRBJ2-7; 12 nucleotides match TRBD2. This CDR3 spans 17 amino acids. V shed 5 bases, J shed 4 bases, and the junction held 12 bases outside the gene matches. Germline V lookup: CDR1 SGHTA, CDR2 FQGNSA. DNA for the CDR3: TGTGCCAGCAGCCCACAAACCCGACTAGCGGGGGAGTACGAGCAGTACTTC. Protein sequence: CASSPQTRLAGEYEQYF.

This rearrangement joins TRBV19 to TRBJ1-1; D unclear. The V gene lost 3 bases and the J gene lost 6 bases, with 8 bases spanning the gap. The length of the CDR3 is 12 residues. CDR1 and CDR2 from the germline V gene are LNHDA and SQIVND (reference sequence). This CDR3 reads CASSIFTAEAFF. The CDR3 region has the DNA TGTGCCAGTAGTATCTTCACAGCTGAAGCTTTCTTT.

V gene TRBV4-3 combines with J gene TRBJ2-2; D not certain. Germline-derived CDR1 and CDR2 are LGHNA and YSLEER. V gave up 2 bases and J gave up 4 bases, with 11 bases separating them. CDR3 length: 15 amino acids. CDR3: CASSQYRVVTGELFF. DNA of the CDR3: TGCGCCAGCAGCCAATATCGGGTGGTCACCGGGGAGCTGTTTTTT.

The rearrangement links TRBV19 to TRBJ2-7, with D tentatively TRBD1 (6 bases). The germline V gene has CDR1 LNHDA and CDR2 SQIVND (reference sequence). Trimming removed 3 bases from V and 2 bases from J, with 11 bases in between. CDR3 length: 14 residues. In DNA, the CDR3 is TGTGCCAGTAGTATGGGCAGGGGAGCCTACGAGCAGTACTTC. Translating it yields CASSMGRGAYEQYF.

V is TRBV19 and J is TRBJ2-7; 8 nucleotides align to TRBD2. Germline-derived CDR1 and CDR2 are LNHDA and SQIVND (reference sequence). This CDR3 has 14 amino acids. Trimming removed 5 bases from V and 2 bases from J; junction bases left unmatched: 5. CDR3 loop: CASSPGLATYEQYF. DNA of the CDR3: TGTGCCAGTAGTCCCGGACTAGCTACCTACGAGCAGTACTTC.

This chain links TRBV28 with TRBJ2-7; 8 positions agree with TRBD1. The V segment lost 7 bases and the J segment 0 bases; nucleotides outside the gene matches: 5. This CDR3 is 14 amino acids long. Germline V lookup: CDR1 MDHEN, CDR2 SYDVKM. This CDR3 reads CASTGTGLSYEQYF. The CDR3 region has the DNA TGTGCCAGCACGGGGACAGGCCTCTCCTACGAGCAGTACTTC.

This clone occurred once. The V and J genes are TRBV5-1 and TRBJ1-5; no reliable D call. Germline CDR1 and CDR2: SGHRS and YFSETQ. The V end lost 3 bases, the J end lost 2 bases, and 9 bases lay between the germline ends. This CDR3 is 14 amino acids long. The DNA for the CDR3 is TGCGCCAGCAGCTGGCAGGCTGGCAATCAGCCCCAGCATTTT. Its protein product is CASSWQAGNQPQHF.

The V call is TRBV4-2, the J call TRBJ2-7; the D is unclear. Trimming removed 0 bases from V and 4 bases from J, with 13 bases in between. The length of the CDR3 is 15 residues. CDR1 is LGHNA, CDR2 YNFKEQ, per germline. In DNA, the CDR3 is TGTGCCAGCAGCCAAGATTACTTAAACCGATACGAGCAGTACTTC. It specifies CASSQDYLNRYEQYF.

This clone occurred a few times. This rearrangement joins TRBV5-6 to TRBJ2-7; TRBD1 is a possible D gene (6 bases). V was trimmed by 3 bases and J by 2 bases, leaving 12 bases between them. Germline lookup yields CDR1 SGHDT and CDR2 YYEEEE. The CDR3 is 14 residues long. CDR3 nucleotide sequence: TGTGCCAGCAGCTCCGAGACAGGCCCCTACGAGCAGTACTTC. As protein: CASSSETGPYEQYF.

The CDR3: CASSLGTGWGNQPQHF. CDR3 in DNA: TGTGCCAGCAGCTTGGGTACAGGGTGGGGAAATCAGCCCCAGCATTTT. The chain employs TRBV5-6 and TRBJ1-5; TRBD1 is a possible D gene (6 bases). The CDR3 totals 16 residues. The V end was cut by 0 bases, the J end by 4 bases, with 14 bases between. The germline gives CDR1 SGHDT, CDR2 YYEEEE.

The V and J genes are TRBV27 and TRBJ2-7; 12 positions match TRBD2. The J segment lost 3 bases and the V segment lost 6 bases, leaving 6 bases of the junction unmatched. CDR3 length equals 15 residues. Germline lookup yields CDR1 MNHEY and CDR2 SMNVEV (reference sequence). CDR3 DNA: TGTGCCAGCAGATTGGGACTAGCGGGCCACTACGAGCAGTACTTC. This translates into CASRLGLAGHYEQYF.

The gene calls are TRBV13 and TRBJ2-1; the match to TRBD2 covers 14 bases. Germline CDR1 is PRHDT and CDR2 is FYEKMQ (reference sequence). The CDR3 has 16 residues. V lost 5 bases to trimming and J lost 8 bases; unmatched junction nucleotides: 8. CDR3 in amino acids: CASSVPGLAGVHEQFF. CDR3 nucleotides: TGTGCCAGCAGCGTCCCGGGACTAGCGGGAGTCCATGAGCAGTTCTTC.

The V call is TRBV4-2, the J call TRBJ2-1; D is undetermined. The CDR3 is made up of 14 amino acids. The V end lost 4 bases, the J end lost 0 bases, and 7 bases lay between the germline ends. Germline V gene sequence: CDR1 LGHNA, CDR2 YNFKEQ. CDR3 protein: CASSPSVSYNEQFF. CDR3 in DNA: TGTGCCAGCAGCCCAAGCGTCTCCTACAATGAGCAGTTCTTC.

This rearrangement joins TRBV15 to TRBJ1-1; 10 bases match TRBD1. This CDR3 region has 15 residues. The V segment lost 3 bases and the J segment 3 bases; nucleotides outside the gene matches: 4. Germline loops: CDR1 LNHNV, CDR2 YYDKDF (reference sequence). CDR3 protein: CATSSSDRGDTEAFF. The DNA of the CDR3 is TGTGCCACCAGCAGCTCGGACAGGGGGGACACTGAAGCTTTCTTT.

The CDR3 is CASSLGSSDTQYF. CDR3 coding DNA: TGTGCCAGCAGCTTGGGGAGCTCAGATACGCAGTATTTT. The J gene is TRBJ2-3, the V gene TRBV5-6; no clear D. The V end was cut by 0 bases, the J end by 4 bases, with 6 bases between. The CDR3 totals 13 residues. The germline gives CDR1 SGHDT, CDR2 YYEEEE.

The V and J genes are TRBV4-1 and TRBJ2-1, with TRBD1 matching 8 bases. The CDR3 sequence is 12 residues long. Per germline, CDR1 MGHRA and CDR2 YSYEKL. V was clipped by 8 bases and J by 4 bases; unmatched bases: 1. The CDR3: CASGQGYNEQFF. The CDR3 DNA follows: TGCGCCAGCGGACAGGGATACAATGAGCAGTTCTTC.

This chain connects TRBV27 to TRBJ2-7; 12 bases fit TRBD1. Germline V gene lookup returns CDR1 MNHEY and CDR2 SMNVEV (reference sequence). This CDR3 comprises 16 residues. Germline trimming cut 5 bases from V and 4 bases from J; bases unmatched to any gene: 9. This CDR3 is CASSPGTGGEWYEQYF. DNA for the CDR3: TGTGCCAGCAGTCCGGGGACAGGGGGCGAATGGTACGAGCAGTACTTC.

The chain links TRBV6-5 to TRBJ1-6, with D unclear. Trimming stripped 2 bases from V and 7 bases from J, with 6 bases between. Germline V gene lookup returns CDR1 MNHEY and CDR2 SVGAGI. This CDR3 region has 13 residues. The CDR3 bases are TGTGCCAGCAGTTACAGCGAGAATTCACCCCTCCACTTT. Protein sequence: CASSYSENSPLHF.